Below, one T cell receptor beta chain is given with its context. The data belong to a study of T cell changes during pregnancy in multiple sclerosis. Germline CDR1 reads SGHDT; CDR2 reads YYEEEE. Trimming removed 1 base at V and 2 bases at J, with 10 bases between. The CDR3 spans 15 residues. TCRdb's copy holds only in-frame clones and misses some; the assay was immunoSEQ multiplex PCR. The repertoire holds 30,000 to 35,000 clones, with about nine tenths as singletons. The sequencing here drew on CD4+ T cells from peripheral blood mononuclear cells, taken in the second trimester of pregnancy. The chain recombines TRBV5-6 with TRBJ1-5; TRBD1 is a possible D gene (5 bases). The sequence came from a female donor in good health, enrolled as a control in a pregnancy study. The CDR3 DNA sequence: TGTGCCAGCAGCTTGCTCGGGGGAGGCAATCAGCCCCAGCATTTT. Residues: CASSLLGGGNQPQHF.